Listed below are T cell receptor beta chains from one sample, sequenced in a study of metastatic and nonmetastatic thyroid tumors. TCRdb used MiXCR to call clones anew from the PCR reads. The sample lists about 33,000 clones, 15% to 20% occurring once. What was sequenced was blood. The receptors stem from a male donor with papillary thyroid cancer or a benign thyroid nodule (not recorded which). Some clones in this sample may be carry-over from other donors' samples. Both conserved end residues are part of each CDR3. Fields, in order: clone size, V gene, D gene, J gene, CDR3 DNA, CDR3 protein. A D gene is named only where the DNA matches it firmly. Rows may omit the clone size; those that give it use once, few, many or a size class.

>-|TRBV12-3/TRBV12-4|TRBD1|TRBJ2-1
TGTGCCAGCGCACAAGGGGGCTCTAAACCCTACAATGAGCAGTTCTTC
CASAQGGSKPYNEQFF
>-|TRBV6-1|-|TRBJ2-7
TGTGCCAGCAGTTTAAGCGCCGAGCAGTACTTC
CASSLSAEQYF
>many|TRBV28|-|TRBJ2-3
TGTGCCAGCAGTTTTGACAACAGGTTTTCTTCTAGCACAGATACGCAGTATTTT
CASSFDNRFSSSTDTQYF
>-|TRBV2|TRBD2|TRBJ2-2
TGTGCCAGCAGTAGCGGGAGGGTCTCCGGGGAGCTGTTTTTT
CASSSGRVSGELFF
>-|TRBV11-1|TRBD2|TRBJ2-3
TGTGCCAGCAGCTTAGCGACCGGGACTAGCGGACAATATCCCTATACGCAGTATTTT
CASSLATGTSGQYPYTQYF
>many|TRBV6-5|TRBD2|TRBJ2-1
TGTGCCAGCAGAGGGGGAAACCAAGCGGGAGGCAGCTCCTACAATGAGCAGTTCTTC
CASRGGNQAGGSSYNEQFF
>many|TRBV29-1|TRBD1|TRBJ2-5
TGCAGCGTTGAAGGTACAGGGGGACAAGAGACCCAGTACTTC
CSVEGTGGQETQYF
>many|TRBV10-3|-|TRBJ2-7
TGTGCCATCAGCGAGTACTACGAGCAGTACTTC
CAISEYYEQYF
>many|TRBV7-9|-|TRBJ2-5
TGTGCCAGCAGTATAGTAGGGAAAGAGACCCAGTACTTC
CASSIVGKETQYF
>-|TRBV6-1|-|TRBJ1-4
TGTGCCAGCAGTGCCCTGGGGGAAACTAATGAAAAACTGTTGTTT
CASSALGETNEKLLF
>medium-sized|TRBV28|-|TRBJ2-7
TGTGCCAGCAGTTTAATGGCAGGGCCCTACGAGCAGTACTTC
CASSLMAGPYEQYF
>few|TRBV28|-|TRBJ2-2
TGTGCCAGCAGTATACTAGGGAGGACCGGGGAGCTGTTTTTT
CASSILGRTGELFF
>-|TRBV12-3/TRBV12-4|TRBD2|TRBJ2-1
TGTGCCAGCAGTCTACGCCCGGGGACTAGCGGGATTGGTTTGAATGAGCAGTTCTTC
CASSLRPGTSGIGLNEQFF
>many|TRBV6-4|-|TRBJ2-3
TGTGCCAGCAGTCCCCAGGGAGCCACAGATACGCAGTATTTT
CASSPQGATDTQYF
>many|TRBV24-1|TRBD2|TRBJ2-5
TGTGCCACCAGTTCATTAGCGGGAGAGGCGGAGACCCAGTACTTC
CATSSLAGEAETQYF
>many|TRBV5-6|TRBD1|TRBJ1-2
TGTGCCAGCAGGGATACAGGGGGATTGAATGGCTACACCTTC
CASRDTGGLNGYTF
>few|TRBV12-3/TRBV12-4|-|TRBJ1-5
TGTGCCAGCGGGGGGGAAAGACAGCCCCAGCATTTT
CASGGERQPQHF
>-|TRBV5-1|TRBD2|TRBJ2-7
TGCGCCAGCAGCCCCGGACTAGCCATGGACGAGCAGTACTTC
CASSPGLAMDEQYF
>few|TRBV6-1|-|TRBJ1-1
TGTGCCAGCAGAAAACAGTGGTATGGTGAAGCTTTCTTT
CASRKQWYGEAFF
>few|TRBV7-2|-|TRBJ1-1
TGTTCCAGCAGCCTCCATAAGTGCACTGAAGCTTTCTTT
CSSSLHKCTEAFF
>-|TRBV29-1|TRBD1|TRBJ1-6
TGCAGCGTCGCGACAGGGCCGAGAGGCTCACCCCTCCACTTT
CSVATGPRGSPLHF
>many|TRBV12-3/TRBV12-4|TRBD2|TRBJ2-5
TGTGCCAGCAGTTTAGTAGGAAGGTGGTCGGGAGGATCAGAAGAGACCCAGTACTTC
CASSLVGRWSGGSEETQYF
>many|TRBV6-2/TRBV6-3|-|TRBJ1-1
TGTGCCAGCAGTTACTCGCCCCTTTACGGGGTGAACACTGAAGCTTTCTTT
CASSYSPLYGVNTEAFF
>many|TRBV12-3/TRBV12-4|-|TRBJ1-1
TGTGCCAGCTCTTTCATGGACGGACTGAACACTGAAGCTTTCTTT
CASSFMDGLNTEAFF
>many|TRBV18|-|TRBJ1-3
TGTGCCAGCTCACGACTCGGAAACACCATATATTTT
CASSRLGNTIYF
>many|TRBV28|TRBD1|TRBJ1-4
TGTGCCAGCAGTTCGCAGGGGGTTAATGAAAAACTGTTTTTT
CASSSQGVNEKLFF
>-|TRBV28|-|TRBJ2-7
TGTGCCAGCAGTTTATCCCAGGAAATATTCTACGAGCAGTACTTC
CASSLSQEIFYEQYF
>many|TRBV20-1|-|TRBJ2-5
TGCAGTGCTAGAGGGTCCAGCCCCCAAGAGACCCAGTACTTC
CSARGSSPQETQYF